This TCR beta chain was sequenced in a study of human T cells and chemical hapten exposure. The wider study: Small pooled library volume differences chiefly drove per-sample TCR yield variation.

In this sample, this clonotype turned up a few times. Germline values: CDR1 SGHNT, CDR2 YYREEE (reference sequence). Germline trimming cut 4 bases from V and 1 base from J; bases unmatched to any gene: 10. This CDR3 is built from 18 residues. Whole blood that had not been fractionated was the source of extracted total RNA. The library tagged individual cDNA molecules with unique molecular identifiers. Per the study methods: Between about 23,224 and 750,000 TCRs appeared in each sample, and the median stood at about 100,000. TCRdb itself ran the 5' RACE reads through MiXCR, one entry per CDR3 protein. The V and J calls, along with clone size, are taken from TCRdb and not from the paper's own processing. The repertoire holds fewer than 150,000 distinct CDR3 sequences, roughly a fifth seen once, with around 2.8% in the top ten.

This chain links TRBV5-4 with TRBJ2-3; 12 bases fit TRBD1. The TCR was taken from a human donor in good health. The DNA of the CDR3 is TGTGCCAGCAGCCCACCGGGACAGGGGGCGTGGGGCACAGATACGCAGTATTTT. It translates to CASSPPGQGAWGTDTQYF.